Below, one T cell receptor (beta chain) is given with its context. Antigen: not known. Per germline, CDR1 SEHNR and CDR2 FQNEAQ (reference sequence). The V gene lost 4 bases and the J gene lost 1 base, with 17 bases spanning the gap. The CDR3 length is 16 residues. This record comes from a study of identical twins. Everyone who gave samples was a healthy Caucasian. General study findings and limits: The study found weaker excess twin sharing in beta out-of-frame sequences.

TCRdb independently ran MiXCR on the 5' RACE reads; one entry per CDR3 protein. The repertoire has some 240,000 distinct CDR3 sequences, about 8% of them found once; the top ten carry less than 4%. The data were also submitted as part of a second study, on yellow fever vaccine responses in identical twins.

The chain joins TRBV7-9 to TRBJ2-7, with D possibly being TRBD1 (7 bases). The sequencing input was CD8+ T cells sorted from blood. This TCR derives from a woman between 18 and 30 years old in good health. CDR3 DNA sequence: TGTGCCAGCAGCTCCCCCACCAGGGGGGTATCCTACGAGCAGTACTTC. It yields the protein CASSSPTRGVSYEQYF.